A selection of T cell receptor beta chains follows, all from one sample in a study of CD4 T cell repertoires in COVID-19. Data came from immunoSEQ multiplex PCR; TCRdb stores just in-frame clones and leaves some out. The sample holds about 24,000 clones, roughly 93% seen once. This specimen was circulating follicular helper CD4+ T cells (cTfh) from blood, taken before the COVID-19 pandemic. All receptors come from a human donor who had COVID-19. Each CDR3 is given with its conserved first and last residue. The order of the fields is clone size, V gene, J gene, D gene, CDR3 protein, CDR3 DNA. D genes are given only for firm matches. Expanded clones get a size class; other rows say once, few or many, or leave the size out.

clone_size: NA; v_call: TRBV7-9; j_call: TRBJ2-7; d_call: TRBD1; cdr3_aa: CASSLRTGENEQYF; cdr3_nt: TGTGCCAGCAGCTTAAGAACAGGGGAGAACGAGCAGTACTTC
clone_size: NA; v_call: TRBV19; j_call: TRBJ2-2; d_call: TRBD2; cdr3_aa: CASSIDRAGGANTGELFF; cdr3_nt: TGTGCCAGTAGTATAGATCGAGCGGGGGGAGCGAACACCGGGGAGCTGTTTTTT
clone_size: NA; v_call: TRBV11-2; j_call: TRBJ1-6; d_call: TRBD1; cdr3_aa: CASSPEQGQGSSPLHF; cdr3_nt: TGTGCCAGCAGCCCAGAACAGGGACAGGGTTCCTCACCCCTCCACTTT
clone_size: NA; v_call: TRBV2; j_call: TRBJ1-2; d_call: NA; cdr3_aa: CASRESIQENYGYTF; cdr3_nt: TGTGCCAGCAGGGAGTCTATACAGGAGAACTATGGCTACACCTTC
clone_size: NA; v_call: TRBV5-8; j_call: TRBJ1-4; d_call: NA; cdr3_aa: CASSLEEWNLNEKLFF; cdr3_nt: TGTGCCAGCAGCTTGGAGGAGTGGAACCTAAATGAAAAACTGTTTTTT
clone_size: once; v_call: TRBV30; j_call: TRBJ1-4; d_call: TRBD1; cdr3_aa: CAWRPGTGPEKLFF; cdr3_nt: TGTGCCTGGAGGCCCGGGACAGGACCTGAAAAACTGTTTTTT
clone_size: NA; v_call: TRBV30; j_call: TRBJ1-2; d_call: TRBD1; cdr3_aa: CAWSPGTDYGYTF; cdr3_nt: TGTGCCTGGAGTCCCGGGACAGATTATGGCTACACCTTC
clone_size: NA; v_call: TRBV5-4; j_call: TRBJ1-1; d_call: NA; cdr3_aa: CASSQWAGNTEAFF; cdr3_nt: TGTGCCAGCAGCCAATGGGCAGGGAACACTGAAGCTTTCTTT
clone_size: NA; v_call: TRBV9; j_call: TRBJ2-2; d_call: NA; cdr3_aa: CASTDRTGSNGELFF; cdr3_nt: TGTGCCAGCACGGATAGAACGGGGTCCAACGGGGAGCTGTTTTTT
clone_size: NA; v_call: TRBV6-5; j_call: TRBJ2-3; d_call: TRBD1; cdr3_aa: CASSYLGQGPDTQYF; cdr3_nt: TGTGCCAGCAGTTACTTGGGACAGGGGCCAGATACGCAGTATTTT
clone_size: NA; v_call: TRBV7-9; j_call: TRBJ2-5; d_call: NA; cdr3_aa: CASSFNRETQYF; cdr3_nt: TGTGCCAGCAGCTTCAATCGGGAGACCCAGTACTTC
clone_size: few; v_call: TRBV27; j_call: TRBJ1-3; d_call: TRBD1; cdr3_aa: CASSPGQGVAGNTIYF; cdr3_nt: TGTGCCAGCAGTCCCGGACAGGGGGTGGCAGGAAACACCATATATTTT
clone_size: NA; v_call: TRBV5-4; j_call: TRBJ2-7; d_call: NA; cdr3_aa: CASSWADRNEQYF; cdr3_nt: TGTGCCAGCAGCTGGGCAGACAGGAACGAGCAGTACTTC
clone_size: NA; v_call: TRBV10-2; j_call: TRBJ1-1; d_call: NA; cdr3_aa: CASSEYTGNTEAFF; cdr3_nt: TGCGCCAGCAGTGAGTACACAGGGAACACTGAAGCTTTCTTT
clone_size: NA; v_call: TRBV27; j_call: TRBJ1-1; d_call: NA; cdr3_aa: CASSSRDTEAFF; cdr3_nt: TGTGCCAGCAGTTCCCGTGACACTGAAGCTTTCTTT
clone_size: NA; v_call: TRBV11-2; j_call: TRBJ1-2; d_call: TRBD1; cdr3_aa: CASSHDRDYGYTF; cdr3_nt: TGTGCCAGCAGTCACGACAGGGACTATGGCTACACCTTC
clone_size: NA; v_call: TRBV19; j_call: TRBJ1-1; d_call: NA; cdr3_aa: CASSPRRQVSAFF; cdr3_nt: TGTGCCAGTAGTCCGAGGAGGCAGGTCAGCGCTTTCTTT
clone_size: NA; v_call: TRBV9; j_call: TRBJ1-3; d_call: NA; cdr3_aa: CASSARRGGNTIYF; cdr3_nt: TGTGCCAGCAGCGCGAGACGAGGGGGAAACACCATATATTTT
clone_size: NA; v_call: TRBV4-2; j_call: TRBJ2-3; d_call: NA; cdr3_aa: CASSQVGLSGTDTQYF; cdr3_nt: TGTGCCAGCAGCCAAGTGGGGCTATCAGGCACAGATACGCAGTATTTT
clone_size: NA; v_call: TRBV12-2; j_call: TRBJ1-1; d_call: NA; cdr3_aa: CASRFGRGLGAFF; cdr3_nt: TGTGCAAGTCGCTTTGGAAGGGGGCTCGGGGCTTTCTTT
clone_size: few; v_call: TRBV27; j_call: TRBJ1-5; d_call: TRBD1; cdr3_aa: CASRESTGPYQPQHF; cdr3_nt: TGTGCCAGCAGGGAATCGACAGGGCCTTATCAGCCCCAGCATTTT
clone_size: few; v_call: TRBV19; j_call: TRBJ2-7; d_call: TRBD1; cdr3_aa: CASSSSGTASYEQYF; cdr3_nt: TGTGCCAGTAGTTCTTCCGGGACAGCCTCCTACGAGCAGTACTTC
clone_size: NA; v_call: TRBV6-6; j_call: TRBJ2-7; d_call: NA; cdr3_aa: CASRSTGYEQYF; cdr3_nt: TGTGCCAGCAGGTCCACAGGGTACGAGCAGTACTTC
clone_size: NA; v_call: TRBV5-4; j_call: TRBJ2-7; d_call: TRBD2; cdr3_aa: CASSLVAGGAYEQYF; cdr3_nt: TGTGCCAGCAGCTTGGTTGCGGGGGGGGCCTACGAGCAGTACTTC
clone_size: NA; v_call: TRBV7-9; j_call: TRBJ2-3; d_call: NA; cdr3_aa: CASSNGQFQRDTQYF; cdr3_nt: TGTGCCAGCAGTAATGGACAGTTCCAAAGAGATACGCAGTATTTT
clone_size: NA; v_call: TRBV19; j_call: TRBJ1-5; d_call: TRBD1; cdr3_aa: CASSMDRVSGTQHF; cdr3_nt: TGTGCCAGTAGTATGGACAGGGTGTCAGGGACCCAGCATTTT